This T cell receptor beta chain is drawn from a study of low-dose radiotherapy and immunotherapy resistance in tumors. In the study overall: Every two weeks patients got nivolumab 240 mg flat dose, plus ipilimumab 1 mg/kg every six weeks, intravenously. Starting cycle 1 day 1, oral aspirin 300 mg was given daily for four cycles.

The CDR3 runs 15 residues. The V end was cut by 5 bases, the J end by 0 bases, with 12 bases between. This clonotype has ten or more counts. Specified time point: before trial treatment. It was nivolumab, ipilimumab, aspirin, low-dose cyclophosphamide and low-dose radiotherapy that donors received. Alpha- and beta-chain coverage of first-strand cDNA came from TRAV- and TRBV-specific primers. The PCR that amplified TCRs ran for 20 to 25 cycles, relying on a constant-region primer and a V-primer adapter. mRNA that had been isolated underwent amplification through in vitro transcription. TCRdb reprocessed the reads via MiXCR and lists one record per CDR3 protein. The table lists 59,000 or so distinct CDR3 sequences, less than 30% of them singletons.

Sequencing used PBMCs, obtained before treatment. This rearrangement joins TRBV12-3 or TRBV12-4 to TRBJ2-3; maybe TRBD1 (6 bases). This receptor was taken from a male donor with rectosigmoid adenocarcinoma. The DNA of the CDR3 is TGTGCCAGCAGTGTGGACAGAATTAGCACAGATACGCAGTATTTT. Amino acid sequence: CASSVDRISTDTQYF.